This section outlines one T cell receptor (beta chain) sequence together with its context. Its antigen is still unknown. This PCR relied on a set of 60 Vbeta primers and 13 Jbeta primers. Libraries were prepared by immunoSEQ multiplex PCR; TCRdb keeps only in-frame clonotypes and omits some of them. The sample totals about 200,000 clones. The data derive from a study of cytomegalovirus exposure and HLA in healthy donors. The wider study: Roughly 179 million T cells yielded 100 million to 130 million unique TCR beta sequences, as an earlier analysis found. General observations from the study: In an earlier analysis, most TCR beta V segments were productive about 87% or about 30% of the time. Usually a TCR sequence was rare, but some public TCRs were found in many donors.

Germline CDR1 is SGHAT and CDR2 is FQNNGV. The CDR3 has 11 amino acids. V was cut by 3 bases and J by 13 bases, with 10 bases left in between. The clonotype comes from a girl aged 2 to 9 in good health and CMV-seropositive. The gene calls are TRBV11-2 and TRBJ2-1; the D is unclear. What was sequenced was PBMCs. Here the CDR3 DNA reads TGTGCCAGCAGCTTTGGCCTGAATCAGTTCTTC. As protein: CASSFGLNQFF.